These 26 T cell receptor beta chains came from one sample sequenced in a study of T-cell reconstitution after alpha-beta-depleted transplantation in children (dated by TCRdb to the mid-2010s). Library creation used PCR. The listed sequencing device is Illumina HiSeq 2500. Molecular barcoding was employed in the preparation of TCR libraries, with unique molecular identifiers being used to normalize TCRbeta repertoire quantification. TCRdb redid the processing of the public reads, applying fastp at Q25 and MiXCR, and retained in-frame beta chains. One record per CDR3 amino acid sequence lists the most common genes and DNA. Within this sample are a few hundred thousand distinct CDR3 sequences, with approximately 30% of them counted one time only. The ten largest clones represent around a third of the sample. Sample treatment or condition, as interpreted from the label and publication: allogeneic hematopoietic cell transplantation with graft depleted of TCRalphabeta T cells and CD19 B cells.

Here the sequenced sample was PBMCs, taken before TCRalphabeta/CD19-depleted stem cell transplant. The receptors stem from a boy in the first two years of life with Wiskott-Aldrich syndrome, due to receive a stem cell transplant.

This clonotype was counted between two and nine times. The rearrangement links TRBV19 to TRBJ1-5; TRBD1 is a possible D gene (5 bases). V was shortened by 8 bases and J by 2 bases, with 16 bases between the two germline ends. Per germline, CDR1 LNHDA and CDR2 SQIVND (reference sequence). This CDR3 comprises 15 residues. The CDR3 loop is CASCGGSIGNQPQHF. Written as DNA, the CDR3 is TGTGCCAGTTGTGGGGGGTCCATAGGCAATCAGCCCCAGCATTTT.

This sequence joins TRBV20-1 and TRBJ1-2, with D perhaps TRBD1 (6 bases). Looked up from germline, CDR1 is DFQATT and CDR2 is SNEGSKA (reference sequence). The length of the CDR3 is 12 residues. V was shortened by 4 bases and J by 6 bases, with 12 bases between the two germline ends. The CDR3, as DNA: TGCAGTGCTATTCTTCAGGGGCATGGCTACACCTTC. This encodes CSAILQGHGYTF.

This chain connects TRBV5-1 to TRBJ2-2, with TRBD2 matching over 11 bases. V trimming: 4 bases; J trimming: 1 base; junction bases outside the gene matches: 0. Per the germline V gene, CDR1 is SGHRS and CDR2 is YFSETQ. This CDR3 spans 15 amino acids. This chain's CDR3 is CASSGTSGNTGELFF. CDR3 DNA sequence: TGCGCCAGCAGCGGGACTAGCGGGAACACCGGGGAGCTGTTTTTT.

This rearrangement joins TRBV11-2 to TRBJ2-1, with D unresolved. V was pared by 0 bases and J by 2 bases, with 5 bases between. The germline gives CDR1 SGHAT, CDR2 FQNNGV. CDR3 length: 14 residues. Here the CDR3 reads CASSLDGPYNEQFF. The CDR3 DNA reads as TGTGCCAGCAGCTTAGACGGGCCCTACAATGAGCAGTTCTTC. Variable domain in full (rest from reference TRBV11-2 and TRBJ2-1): EAGVAQSPRYKIIEKRQSVAFWCNPISGHATLYWYQQILGQGPKLLIQFQNNGVVDDSQLPKDRFSAERLKGVDSTLKIQPAKLEDSAVYLCASSLDGPYNEQFFGPGTRLTVL.

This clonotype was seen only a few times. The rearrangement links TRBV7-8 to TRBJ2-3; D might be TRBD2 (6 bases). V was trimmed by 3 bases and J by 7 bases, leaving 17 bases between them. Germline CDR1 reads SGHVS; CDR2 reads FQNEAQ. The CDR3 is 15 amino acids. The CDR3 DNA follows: TGTGCCAGCAGCTTTTGGGGTCGGGAGAGTTATACGCAGTATTTT. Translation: CASSFWGRESYTQYF.

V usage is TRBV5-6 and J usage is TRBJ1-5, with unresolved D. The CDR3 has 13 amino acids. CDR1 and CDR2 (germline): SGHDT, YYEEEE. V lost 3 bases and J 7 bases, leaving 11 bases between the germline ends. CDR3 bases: TGTGCCAGCAGCTATCGAAGTGAACAGCCCCAGCATTTT. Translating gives CASSYRSEQPQHF.

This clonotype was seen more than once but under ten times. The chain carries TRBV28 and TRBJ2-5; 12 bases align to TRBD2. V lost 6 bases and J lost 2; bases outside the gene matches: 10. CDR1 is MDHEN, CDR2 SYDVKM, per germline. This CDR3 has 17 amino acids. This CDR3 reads CASSRPVTSGSQETQYF. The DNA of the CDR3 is TGTGCCAGCAGCCGTCCAGTGACTAGCGGGAGTCAAGAGACCCAGTACTTC.

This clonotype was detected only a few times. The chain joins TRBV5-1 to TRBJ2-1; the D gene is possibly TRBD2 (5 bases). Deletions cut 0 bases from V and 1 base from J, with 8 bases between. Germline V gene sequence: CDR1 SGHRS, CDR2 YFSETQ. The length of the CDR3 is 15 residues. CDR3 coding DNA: TGCGCCAGCAGCTTGGTTGGGGAGTCCTACAATGAGCAGTTCTTC. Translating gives CASSLVGESYNEQFF.

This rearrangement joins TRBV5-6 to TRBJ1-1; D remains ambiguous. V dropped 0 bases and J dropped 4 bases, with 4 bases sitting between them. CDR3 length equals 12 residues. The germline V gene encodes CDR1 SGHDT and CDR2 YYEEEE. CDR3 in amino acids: CASSLAITEAFF. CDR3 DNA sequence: TGTGCCAGCAGCTTGGCAATCACTGAAGCTTTCTTT.

CDR3 region: CASSPRLTMNTEAFF. The CDR3, as DNA: TGTGCCAGCAGTCCCCGGTTAACAATGAACACTGAAGCTTTCTTT. The V call is TRBV12-3 or TRBV12-4, the J call TRBJ1-1, with unresolved D. The CDR3 consists of 15 residues. V was clipped by 5 bases and J by 0 bases, with 13 bases between them.

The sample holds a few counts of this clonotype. In DNA, the CDR3 is TGCAGTGCTAGAGGGGACAGGGTTGGCTATGGCTACACCTTC. Translated, it gives CSARGDRVGYGYTF. The V gene is TRBV20-1, the J gene TRBJ1-2, with TRBD1 matching over 9 bases. Germline CDR1 is DFQATT and CDR2 is SNEGSKA (reference sequence). The CDR3 totals 14 residues. V was pared by 1 base and J by 4 bases, with 4 bases of the junction left unmatched.

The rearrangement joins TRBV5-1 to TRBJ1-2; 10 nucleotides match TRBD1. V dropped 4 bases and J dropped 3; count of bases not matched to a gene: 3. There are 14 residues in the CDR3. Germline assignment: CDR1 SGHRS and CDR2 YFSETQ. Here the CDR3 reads CASSAGQGDYGYTF. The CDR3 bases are TGCGCCAGCAGCGCCGGACAGGGGGACTATGGCTACACCTTC.

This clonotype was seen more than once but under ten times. This CDR3 is CASSLGDRDADTQYF. In DNA, the CDR3 is TGCGCCAGCAGCTTGGGCGACAGGGACGCAGATACGCAGTATTTT. The gene calls are TRBV5-1 and TRBJ2-3, with 7 bases identical to TRBD1. The trim removed 0 bases at V and 4 bases at J, leaving 5 bases unmatched. Germline loops: CDR1 SGHRS, CDR2 YFSETQ. This CDR3 contains 15 residues. Full variable domain (remainder filled in from reference TRBV5-1 and TRBJ2-3): KAGVTQTPRYLIKTRGQQVTLSCSPISGHRSVSWYQQTPGQGLQFLFEYFSETQRNKGNFPGRFSGRQFSNSRSEMNVSTLELGDSALYLCASSLGDRDADTQYFGPGTRLTVL.

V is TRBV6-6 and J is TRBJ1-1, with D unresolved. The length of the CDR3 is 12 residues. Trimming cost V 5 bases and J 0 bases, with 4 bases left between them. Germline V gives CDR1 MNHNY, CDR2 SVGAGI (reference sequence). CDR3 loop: CASSPVNTEAFF. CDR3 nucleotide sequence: TGTGCCAGCAGTCCCGTGAACACTGAAGCTTTCTTT.

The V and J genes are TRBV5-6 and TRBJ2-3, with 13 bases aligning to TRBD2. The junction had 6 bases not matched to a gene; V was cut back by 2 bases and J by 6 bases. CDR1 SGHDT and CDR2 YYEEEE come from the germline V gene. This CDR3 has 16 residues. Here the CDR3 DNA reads TGTGCCAGCAGCTTTCCGGGACTAGCGGGGTCGGATACGCAGTATTTT. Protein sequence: CASSFPGLAGSDTQYF.

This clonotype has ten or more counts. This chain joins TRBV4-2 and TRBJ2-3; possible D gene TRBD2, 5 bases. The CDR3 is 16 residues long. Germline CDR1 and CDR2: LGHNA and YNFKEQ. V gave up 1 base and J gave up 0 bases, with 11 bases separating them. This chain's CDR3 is CASSQGLAQSTDTQYF. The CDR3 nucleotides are TGTGCCAGCAGCCAAGGGCTAGCTCAAAGCACAGATACGCAGTATTTT.

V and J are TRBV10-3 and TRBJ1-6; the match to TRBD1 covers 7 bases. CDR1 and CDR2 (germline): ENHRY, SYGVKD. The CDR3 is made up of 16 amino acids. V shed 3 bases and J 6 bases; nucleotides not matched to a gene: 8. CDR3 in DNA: TGTGCCATCAGTGACCCCAGGGGACAGAGTAATTCACCCCTCCACTTT. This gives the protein CAISDPRGQSNSPLHF.

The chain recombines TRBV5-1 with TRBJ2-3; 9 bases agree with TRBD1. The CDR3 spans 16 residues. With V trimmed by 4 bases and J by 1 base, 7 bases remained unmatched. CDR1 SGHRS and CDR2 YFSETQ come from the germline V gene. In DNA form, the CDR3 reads TGCGCCAGCAGCACAGGACAGGGGTCGGGCACAGATACGCAGTATTTT. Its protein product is CASSTGQGSGTDTQYF.

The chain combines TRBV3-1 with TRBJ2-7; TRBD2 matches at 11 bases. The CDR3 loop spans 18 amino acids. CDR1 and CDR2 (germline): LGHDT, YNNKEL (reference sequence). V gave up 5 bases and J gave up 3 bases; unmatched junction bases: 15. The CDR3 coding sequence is TGTGCCAGCAGCTCCGACATTCTACTAGCGGGAGTAAACTACGAGCAGTACTTC. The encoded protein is CASSSDILLAGVNYEQYF.

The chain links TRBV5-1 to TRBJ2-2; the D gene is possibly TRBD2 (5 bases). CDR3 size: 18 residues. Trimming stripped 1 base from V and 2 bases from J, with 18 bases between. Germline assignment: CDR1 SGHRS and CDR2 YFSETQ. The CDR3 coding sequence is TGCGCCAGCAGCTTGTTTCTGCTCGCGGGTGAAAACACCGGGGAGCTGTTTTTT. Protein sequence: CASSLFLLAGENTGELFF.

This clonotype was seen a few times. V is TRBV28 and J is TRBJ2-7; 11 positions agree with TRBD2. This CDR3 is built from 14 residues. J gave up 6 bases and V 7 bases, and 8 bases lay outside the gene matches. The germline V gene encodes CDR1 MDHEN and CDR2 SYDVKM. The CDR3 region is CASKLAGVSSEQYF. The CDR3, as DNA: TGTGCCAGCAAACTAGCGGGAGTCTCGAGCGAGCAGTACTTC.

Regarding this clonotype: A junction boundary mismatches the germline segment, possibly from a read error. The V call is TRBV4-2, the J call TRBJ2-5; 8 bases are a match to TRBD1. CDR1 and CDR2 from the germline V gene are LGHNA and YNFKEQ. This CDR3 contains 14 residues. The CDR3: CASSKDRGQETQYF. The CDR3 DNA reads TGTGCCAGCAGCAAAGACAGGGGCCAAGAGACCCAGTACTTC.

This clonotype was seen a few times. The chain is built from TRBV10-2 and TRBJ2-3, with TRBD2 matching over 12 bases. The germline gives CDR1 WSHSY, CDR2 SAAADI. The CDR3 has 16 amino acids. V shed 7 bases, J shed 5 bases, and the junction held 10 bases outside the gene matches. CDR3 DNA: TGCGCCAGCACGTATGGGCTAGCGGGAGGGCTAGATACGCAGTATTTT. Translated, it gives CASTYGLAGGLDTQYF.

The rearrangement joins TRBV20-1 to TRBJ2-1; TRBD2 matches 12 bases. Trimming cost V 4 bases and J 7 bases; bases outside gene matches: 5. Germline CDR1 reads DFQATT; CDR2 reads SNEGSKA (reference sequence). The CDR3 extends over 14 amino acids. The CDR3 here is CSATSGRALNEQFF. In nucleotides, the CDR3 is TGCAGTGCTACTAGCGGGAGGGCTCTTAATGAGCAGTTCTTC.

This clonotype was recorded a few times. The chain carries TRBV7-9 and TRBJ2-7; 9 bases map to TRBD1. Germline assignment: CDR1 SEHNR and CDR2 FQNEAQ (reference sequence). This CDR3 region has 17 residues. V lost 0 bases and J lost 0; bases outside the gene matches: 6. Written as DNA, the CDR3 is TGTGCCAGCAGCTTAGCGGGGACAGGGCTAAGCTCCTACGAGCAGTACTTC. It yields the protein CASSLAGTGLSSYEQYF.

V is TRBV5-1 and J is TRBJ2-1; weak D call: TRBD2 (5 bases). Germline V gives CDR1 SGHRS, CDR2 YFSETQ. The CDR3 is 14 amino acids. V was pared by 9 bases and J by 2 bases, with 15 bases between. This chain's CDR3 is CATRADSAYNEQFF. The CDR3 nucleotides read TGCGCCACCCGTGCGGACTCCGCCTACAATGAGCAGTTCTTC.